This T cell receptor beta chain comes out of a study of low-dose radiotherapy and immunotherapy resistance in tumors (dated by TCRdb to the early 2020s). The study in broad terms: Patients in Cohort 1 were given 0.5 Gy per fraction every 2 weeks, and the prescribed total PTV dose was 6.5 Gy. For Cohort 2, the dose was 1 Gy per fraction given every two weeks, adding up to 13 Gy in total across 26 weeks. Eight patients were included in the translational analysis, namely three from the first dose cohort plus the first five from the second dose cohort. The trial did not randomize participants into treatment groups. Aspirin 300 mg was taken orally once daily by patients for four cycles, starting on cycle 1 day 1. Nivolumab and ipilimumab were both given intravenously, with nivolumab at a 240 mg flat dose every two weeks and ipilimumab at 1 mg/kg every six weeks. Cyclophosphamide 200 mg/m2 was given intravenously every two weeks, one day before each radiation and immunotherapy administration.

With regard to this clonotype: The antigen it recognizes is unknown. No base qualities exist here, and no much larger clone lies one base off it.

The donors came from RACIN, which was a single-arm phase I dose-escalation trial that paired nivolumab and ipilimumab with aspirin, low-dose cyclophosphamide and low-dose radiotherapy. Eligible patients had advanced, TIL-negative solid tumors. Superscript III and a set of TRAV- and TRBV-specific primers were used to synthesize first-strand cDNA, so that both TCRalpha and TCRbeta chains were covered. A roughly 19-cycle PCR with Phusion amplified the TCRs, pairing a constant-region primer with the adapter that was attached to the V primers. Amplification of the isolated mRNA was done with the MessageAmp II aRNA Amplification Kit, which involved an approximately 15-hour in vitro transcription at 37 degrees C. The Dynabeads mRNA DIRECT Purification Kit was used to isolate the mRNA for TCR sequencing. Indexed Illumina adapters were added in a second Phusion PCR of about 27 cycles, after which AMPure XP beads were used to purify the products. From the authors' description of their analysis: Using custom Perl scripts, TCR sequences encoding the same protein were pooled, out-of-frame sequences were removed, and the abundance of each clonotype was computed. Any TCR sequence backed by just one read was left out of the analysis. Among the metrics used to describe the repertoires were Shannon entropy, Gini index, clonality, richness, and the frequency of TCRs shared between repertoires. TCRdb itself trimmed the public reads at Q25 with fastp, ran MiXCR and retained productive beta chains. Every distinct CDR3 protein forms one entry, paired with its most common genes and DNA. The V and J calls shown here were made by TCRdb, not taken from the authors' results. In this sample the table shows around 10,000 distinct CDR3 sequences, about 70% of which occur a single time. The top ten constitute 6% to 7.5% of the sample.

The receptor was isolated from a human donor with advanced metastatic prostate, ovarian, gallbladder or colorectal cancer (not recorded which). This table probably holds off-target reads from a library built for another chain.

The sequenced DNA is TGCAGTGCTACTTGGCTTGATACGCAGTATTTT. It specifies CSATWLDTQYF. Recombination connected TRBV20-1 to TRBJ2-3; the D gene is unclear. Trimming takes 4 bases from V and 6 bases from J, and the germline ends sit 8 bases apart. The CDR3 has 11 amino acids, counting the end cysteine and phenylalanine. Only the CDR3 DNA stays, 33 bases, in frame from base 1. CDR1 and CDR2 are drawn from the germline V gene (reference sequence): DFQATT, SNEGSKA.